This T cell receptor (beta chain) was sequenced for a study of shared clonotypes between healthy human individuals. Overall study context: Each donor contributed plates that comprised three CD4 naive, three CD4 memory, two CD8 naive and one CD8 memory. General study results and limits: In contrast to clonotypes shared by all four donors, non-shared clonotypes had lower generation probabilities. In this cohort, only blood was sampled, and tissue repertoires likely differ.

On this clone itself: Its target is not known.

Germline V gene sequence: CDR1 MDHEN, CDR2 SYDVKM. Trimming removed 10 bases from V and 1 base from J, with 15 bases in between. This CDR3 has 14 residues. The assay was immunoSEQ multiplex PCR, and TCRdb's table has in-frame clones only and misses some. The sample records under 2.5 million clones, around 92% being singletons. This TCR was recovered from a man aged 18 to 29 in good health. Some clones in this sample may be carry-over from other donors' samples. The V and J genes are TRBV28 and TRBJ2-3; D gene ambiguous. The sample was naive CD4+ T cells from PBMCs. As to subset: CD45RA+ positively selected. The CDR3 nucleotides read TGTGCCACCCATGGAACCCTTCGCACAGATACGCAGTATTTT. This sequence encodes CATHGTLRTDTQYF.